This T cell receptor (beta chain) stems from a study of T-cell reconstitution after alpha-beta-depleted transplantation in children. Study results and limitations: Expanded graft clones, several hundred of them, were reportedly the source of alpha-beta T cells about two months after transplant. In some patients, recipient T cells and intrathymic progenitors surviving conditioning explained high day-60 diversity. T-cell counts and diversity at one year following transplant were attributed mainly to newly produced T cells.

With 3 bases removed from V and 2 bases from J, the gap between germline ends came to 12 bases. Germline V gene lookup returns CDR1 DFQATT and CDR2 SNEGSKA (reference sequence). CDR3 length: 14 residues. The TCRbeta library incorporated unique molecular identifiers. TCRdb re-analysed the PCR reads in MiXCR, keeping a single row per CDR3 protein. The sample lists about 830,000 distinct CDR3 sequences, about 16% occurring once. Only a few counts were recorded for this clonotype. Its antigen is unidentified. This rearrangement joins TRBV20-1 to TRBJ2-3; D gene uncertain. The clonotype originates from a male patient younger than 18 who had a stem cell transplant for acute lymphoblastic leukemia, so the T cells may come from the graft donor. The sample consisted of PBMCs, mostly from graft donor cells, taken 360 days after TCRalphabeta/CD19-depleted stem cell transplant. The CDR3 nucleotides are TGCAGTGCTAGGTTGCGGTTAGTCACAGATACGCAGTATTTT. It specifies CSARLRLVTDTQYF.